This TCR beta chain was captured in a study of CD8+ T cells in alopecia areata. The treatment was: oral pan-JAK inhibitor, 5-10 mg twice daily. Following RNA extraction, reverse transcription yielded cDNA that acted as the sequencing template. TCRdb's copy holds only in-frame clones and misses some; the assay was immunoSEQ multiplex PCR. The sample contains approximately 100,000 clones, more than 75% of which appear only once. The clonotype was recovered from a human donor with alopecia areata. The source material was CD8+ T cells sorted from blood, sampled at week 34, from a patient treated with tofacitinib.

Here the CDR3 DNA reads TGTGCCAGCAGCCTTGCCTCGACCTACGAGCAGTACTTC. Residues: CASSLASTYEQYF. The chain links TRBV7-9 to TRBJ2-7; D not resolved. Trimming took 5 bases from V and 2 from J, leaving 10 bases between them. The CDR3 sequence is 13 residues long. Germline loops: CDR1 SEHNR, CDR2 FQNEAQ (reference sequence).